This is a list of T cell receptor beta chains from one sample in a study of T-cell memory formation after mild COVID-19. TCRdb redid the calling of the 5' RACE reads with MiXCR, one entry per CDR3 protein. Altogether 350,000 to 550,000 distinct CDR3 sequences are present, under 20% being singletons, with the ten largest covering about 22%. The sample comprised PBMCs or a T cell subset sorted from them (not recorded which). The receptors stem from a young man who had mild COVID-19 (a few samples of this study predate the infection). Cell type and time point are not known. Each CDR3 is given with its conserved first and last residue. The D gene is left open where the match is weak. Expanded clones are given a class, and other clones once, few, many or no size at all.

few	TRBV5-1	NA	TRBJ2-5	TGCGCCAGCAGCTTGGCAACGTCGGGGCAAGAGACCCAGTACTTC	CASSLATSGQETQYF
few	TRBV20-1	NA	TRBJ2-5	TGCAGTGCTAGACGTGGGGCTCAGACCGGGGAGACCCAGTACTTC	CSARRGAQTGETQYF
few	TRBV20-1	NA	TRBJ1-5	TGCAGTGTCGGGAGGAGGGGCAATCAGCCCCAGCATTTT	CSVGRRGNQPQHF
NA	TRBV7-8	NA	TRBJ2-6	TGTGCCAGCAGCGTAGACCCCAACAGCTCTGGGGCCAACGTCCTGACTTTC	CASSVDPNSSGANVLTF
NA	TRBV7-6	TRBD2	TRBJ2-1	TGTGCCAGCAGCTTAGGCTGGCGGGGGAAAATCTACAATGAGCAGTTCTTC	CASSLGWRGKIYNEQFF
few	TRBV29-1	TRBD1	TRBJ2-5	TGCAGCGTTGTTCCGGGACAGGGTCCCCAAGAGACCCAGTACTTC	CSVVPGQGPQETQYF
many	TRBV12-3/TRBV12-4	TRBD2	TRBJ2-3	TGTGCCAGCAGCTCAAGTGCGGGGGGCACAGATACGCAGTATTTT	CASSSSAGGTDTQYF
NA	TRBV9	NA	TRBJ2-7	TGTGCCAGCAGCTCCCAATGGCAGGGGTACGAGCAGTACTTC	CASSSQWQGYEQYF
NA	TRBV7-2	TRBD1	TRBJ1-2	TGTGCCAGCAGCCCCCAGGGGGGGACTAACTATGGCTACACCTTC	CASSPQGGTNYGYTF
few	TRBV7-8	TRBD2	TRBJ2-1	TGTGCCAGCAGCTTAGGTAGACTAGCGGGGGGAAATGAGCAGTTCTTC	CASSLGRLAGGNEQFF
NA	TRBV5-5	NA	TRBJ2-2	TGTGCCAGCAGCTTTCTGACAGGCGGGACCGGGGAGCTGTTTTTT	CASSFLTGGTGELFF
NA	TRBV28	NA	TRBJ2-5	TGTGCCAGCAGTCCCGGGTCCACCCTTGGAGAGACCCAGTACTTC	CASSPGSTLGETQYF
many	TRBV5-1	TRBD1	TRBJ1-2	TGCGCCAGCAGCCCCGAGGGGGCAATAGCTAACTATGGCTACACCTTC	CASSPEGAIANYGYTF
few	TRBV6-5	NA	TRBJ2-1	TGTGCCAGCAGTTTCTCTCCAGGGCGGGTAGATGAGCAGTTCTTC	CASSFSPGRVDEQFF
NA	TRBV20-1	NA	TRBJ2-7	TGCAGTGCTAGAGTACGAGCAGGGAAAGTGGACGAGCAGTACTTC	CSARVRAGKVDEQYF
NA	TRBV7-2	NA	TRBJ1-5	TGTGCCAGCAGCTCCCAGGGAGGTCAGCCCCAGCATTTT	CASSSQGGQPQHF
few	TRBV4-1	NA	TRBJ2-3	TGCGCCAGCAGCCAAGATATGGGGCCCACCACAGATACGCAGTATTTT	CASSQDMGPTTDTQYF
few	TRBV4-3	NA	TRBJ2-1	TGCGCCAGCAGCCAAGAGCGGGGATCGGGTTGGGATGAGCAGTTCTTC	CASSQERGSGWDEQFF
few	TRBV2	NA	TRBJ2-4	TGTGCCACCGGGACCGCCCTGGCCAAAAACATTCAGTACTTC	CATGTALAKNIQYF
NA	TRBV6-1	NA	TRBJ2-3	TGTGCCAGCAGTGAATCGCCTAGGGCGCAGTATTTT	CASSESPRAQYF
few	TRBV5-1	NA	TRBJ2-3	TGCGCCAGCACAGGGGGCACAGATACGCAGTATTTT	CASTGGTDTQYF
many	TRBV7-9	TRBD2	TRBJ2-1	TGTGCCAGCAGCCCCACTAGCGGGCCCTACAATGAGCAGTTCTTC	CASSPTSGPYNEQFF
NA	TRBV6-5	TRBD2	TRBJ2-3	TGTGCCAGCAGTTACACCCCGGGGGGTACGCAGTATTTT	CASSYTPGGTQYF
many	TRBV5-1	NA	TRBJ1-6	TGCGCCAGCAGCTTGGCCGCCGAAGGCCGAGGGCGGTCACCCCTCCACTTT	CASSLAAEGRGRSPLHF
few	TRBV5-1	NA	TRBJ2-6	TGCGCCAGCAGCTTGGCTGGGCAGGGGTCCCCTGGGGCCAACGTCCTGACTTTC	CASSLAGQGSPGANVLTF
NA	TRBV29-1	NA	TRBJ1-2	TGCAGCGTTGAATCGGAGGGTTATGGCTACACCTTC	CSVESEGYGYTF
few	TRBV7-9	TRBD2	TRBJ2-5	TGTGCCAGCATCCTAGCGGGGGGCTTCCAAGAGACCCAGTACTTC	CASILAGGFQETQYF
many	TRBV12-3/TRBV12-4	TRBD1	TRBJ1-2	TGTGCCAGCAGCCGGGACAGCCCGAACTATGGCTACACCTTC	CASSRDSPNYGYTF
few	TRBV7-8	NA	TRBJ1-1	TGTGCCAGCAGCTTCCCAGCTCAGGCGGCAGGGCGGGACACTGAAGCTTTCTTT	CASSFPAQAAGRDTEAFF
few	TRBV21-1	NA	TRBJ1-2	TGTGCCAGCAGCAAAGCGCTTTTCGGCAGGGGGCGAGGTGGCTACACCTTC	CASSKALFGRGRGGYTF
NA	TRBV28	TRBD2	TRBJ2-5	TGTGCCAGCAGTTTGAGGACTAGCGGGGTCGGGGAGACCCAGTACTTC	CASSLRTSGVGETQYF
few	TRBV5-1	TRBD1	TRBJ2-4	TGCGCCAGCAGCTTGGTAGGACAGGGGGTGATAGAGGCCAAAAACATTCAGTACTTC	CASSLVGQGVIEAKNIQYF
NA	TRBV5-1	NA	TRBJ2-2	TGCGCCAGCAGCTTGGTTGGGGCTATCGGGGAGCTGTTTTTT	CASSLVGAIGELFF
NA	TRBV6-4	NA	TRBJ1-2	TGTGCCAGCAGTCCGGGCCCCCAAGTGGGCTACACCTTC	CASSPGPQVGYTF
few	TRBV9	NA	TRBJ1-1	TGTGCCAGCGGACGGGGGCCGACTACCTCTGAAGCTTTCTTT	CASGRGPTTSEAFF